This entry lists 5 T cell receptor beta chains sequenced from one sample in a study of type 1 regulatory T cells (dated by TCRdb to the early 2020s). Sequencing used an Illumina MiSeq. TCRdb passed the public sequencing reads through fastp at Q25 and MiXCR, retaining productive beta sequences. Rows with a matching CDR3 protein are joined into one entry that keeps the most common DNA and genes. This sample comprises about 20,000 distinct CDR3 sequences, roughly 10% of them detected only once. Under 3.5% of the sample belongs to the ten largest clones. The material sequenced was CD4+ T cells, either the whole sample or a sorted fraction (not recorded which). These receptor sequences come from a human donor in good health.

This clonotype was recorded many times. The chain has TRBV20-1 and TRBJ2-1, with D perhaps matching TRBD1 (6 bases). Between the trimmed V and J ends, which lost 0 bases and 5 bases, there was a span of 14 bases. Germline CDR1 is DFQATT and CDR2 is SNEGSKA (reference sequence). The CDR3 length is 15 residues. The CDR3 loop reads CSARDPGHVNNEQFF. In nucleotides, the CDR3 is TGCAGTGCTAGAGACCCGGGACATGTCAACAATGAGCAGTTCTTC.

This clonotype was recorded at least ten times. This chain joins TRBV5-1 and TRBJ2-1; D uncertain. Trimming took 1 base from V and 1 from J, leaving 9 bases between them. There are 15 residues in the CDR3. Germline V CDR1 and CDR2: SGHRS, YFSETQ. The CDR3 DNA reads as TGCGCCAGCAGCTTGCGAGGAGATTCCTACAATGAGCAGTTCTTC. Protein: CASSLRGDSYNEQFF. The complete variable domain, with remaining parts taken from reference TRBV5-1 and TRBJ2-1, reads KAGVTQTPRYLIKTRGQQVTLSCSPISGHRSVSWYQQTPGQGLQFLFEYFSETQRNKGNFPGRFSGRQFSNSRSEMNVSTLELGDSALYLCASSLRGDSYNEQFFGPGTRLTVL.

This clonotype has a handful of counts. Written as DNA, the CDR3 is TGCGCCAGCAGCCGGGGGGCCGGACAAGACTATGGCTACACCTTC. Protein product: CASSRGAGQDYGYTF. The chain links TRBV5-1 to TRBJ1-2, with D possibly TRBD1 on 6 matching bases. CDR1 SGHRS and CDR2 YFSETQ come from the germline V gene. The CDR3 extends over 15 amino acids. The V gene lost 4 bases and the J gene lost 3 bases, with 16 bases spanning the gap.

This clonotype has a handful of counts. The chain links TRBV5-6 to TRBJ2-5, with 9 bases matching TRBD1. Germline CDR1 SGHDT, CDR2 YYEEEE. CDR3 length equals 16 residues. J was trimmed by 2 bases and V by 0 bases; bases with no gene match: 5. The CDR3 region has the DNA TGTGCCAGCAGCTTGGGCGGGACAGGGAAACAAGAGACCCAGTACTTC. This translates into CASSLGGTGKQETQYF. Drawing the rest from reference TRBV5-6 and TRBJ2-5, the complete variable domain is DAGVTQSPTHLIKTRGQQVTLRCSPKSGHDTVSWYQQALGQGPQFIFQYYEEEERQRGNFPDRFSGHQFPNYSSELNVNALLLGDSALYLCASSLGGTGKQETQYFGPGTRLLVL.

This clonotype has ten or more counts. The chain links TRBV28 to TRBJ1-3, with 10 positions matching TRBD1. Germline-derived CDR1 and CDR2 are MDHEN and SYDVKM. The CDR3 is 16 residues long. Germline trimming cut 5 bases from V and 4 bases from J; bases unmatched to any gene: 8. The CDR3 here is CASSQPGQGFGNTIYF. CDR3 nucleotides: TGTGCCAGCAGTCAACCGGGACAGGGGTTCGGAAACACCATATATTTT.